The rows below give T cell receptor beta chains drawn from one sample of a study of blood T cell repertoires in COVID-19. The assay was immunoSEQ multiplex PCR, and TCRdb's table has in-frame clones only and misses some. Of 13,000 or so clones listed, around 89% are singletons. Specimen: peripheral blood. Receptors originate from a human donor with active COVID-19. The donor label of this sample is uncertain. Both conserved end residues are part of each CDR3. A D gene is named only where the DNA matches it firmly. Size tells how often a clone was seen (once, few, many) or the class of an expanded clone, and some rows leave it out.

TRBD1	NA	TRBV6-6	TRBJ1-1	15	TGTGCCAGCAGTCCGCCTGACAGGGTTTTTACTGAAGCTTTCTTT	CASSPPDRVFTEAFF
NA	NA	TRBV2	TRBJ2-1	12	TGTGCCAGCAGTGACGGGAGCAATGAGCAGTTCTTC	CASSDGSNEQFF
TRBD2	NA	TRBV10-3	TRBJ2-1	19	TGTGCCATCAGTGAGTCGGGGCTAGCGGCTAGCTTTTCCTACAATGAGCAGTTCTTC	CAISESGLAASFSYNEQFF
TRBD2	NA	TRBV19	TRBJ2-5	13	TGTGCCAGCTCTAGCGGGGGATTGGAGACCCAGTACTTC	CASSSGGLETQYF
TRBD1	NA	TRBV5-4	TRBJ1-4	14	TGTGCCAGCAGAATACAGGGGGGAAAAGAAAAACTGTTTTTT	CASRIQGGKEKLFF
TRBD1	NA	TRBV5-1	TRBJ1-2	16	TGCGCCAGCAGCTCTGGTGCGTCAGGGGGCGTTGGGGGCTACACCTTC	CASSSGASGGVGGYTF
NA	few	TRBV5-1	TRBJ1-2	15	TGCGCCAGCAGCTTGGACAGCAGCTTTAACTATGGCTACACCTTC	CASSLDSSFNYGYTF
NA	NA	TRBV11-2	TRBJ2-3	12	TGTGCCAGCAGCCTGCCCCGAGGTACGCAGTATTTT	CASSLPRGTQYF
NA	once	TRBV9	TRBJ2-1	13	TGTGCCAGCAGCGTAGCACAGGCCAATGAGCAGTTCTTC	CASSVAQANEQFF
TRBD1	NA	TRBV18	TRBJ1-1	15	TGTGCCAGCTCACCTGACAGGGGGCGCGAAACTGAAGCTTTCTTT	CASSPDRGRETEAFF
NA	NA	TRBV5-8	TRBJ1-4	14	TGTGCCAGCAGCTTGGGGCTTGCTAATGAAAAACTGTTTTTT	CASSLGLANEKLFF
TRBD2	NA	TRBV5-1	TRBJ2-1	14	TGCGCCAGCAGCCAAACTAGCGGGGGCGATGAGCAGTTCTTC	CASSQTSGGDEQFF
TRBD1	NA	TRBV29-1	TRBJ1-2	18	TGCAGCGTTGAATTCCTCCCGGGACAGGGGACCCTTAACTATGGCTACACCTTC	CSVEFLPGQGTLNYGYTF
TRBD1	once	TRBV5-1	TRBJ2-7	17	TGCGCCAGCAGCACCGGGACAGGGACCTTTAGCTCCTACGAGCAGTACTTC	CASSTGTGTFSSYEQYF
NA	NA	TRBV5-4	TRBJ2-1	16	TGTGCCAGCAGCTTGGGTTTAATGGCCGGGGAGGATGAGCAGTTCTTC	CASSLGLMAGEDEQFF
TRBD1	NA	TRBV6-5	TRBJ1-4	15	TGTGCCAGCAGCGTGACAGGGGGTGATTATGAAAAACTGTTTTTT	CASSVTGGDYEKLFF
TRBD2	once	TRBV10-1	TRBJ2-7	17	TGCGCCAGCAGGCCCGGGACTAGCGGGGGGGCCTTGTACGAGCAGTACTTC	CASRPGTSGGALYEQYF
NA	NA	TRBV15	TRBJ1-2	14	TGTGCCACCAGCAGAGATCCGACGGGTTATGGCTACACCTTC	CATSRDPTGYGYTF
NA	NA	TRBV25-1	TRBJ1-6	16	TGTGCCAGCAGGGACTCGGGTCGTGGAAATAATTCACCCCTCCACTTT	CASRDSGRGNNSPLHF
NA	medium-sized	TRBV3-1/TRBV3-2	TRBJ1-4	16	TGTGCCAGCAGCCAAGATTTGACAGACGATAATGAAAAACTGTTTTTT	CASSQDLTDDNEKLFF
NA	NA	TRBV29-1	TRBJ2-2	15	TGCAGCGTTGAAGGGATGGGGGGATACACCGGGGAGCTGTTTTTT	CSVEGMGGYTGELFF
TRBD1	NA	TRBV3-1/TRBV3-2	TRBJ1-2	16	TGTGCCAGCAGCCAAGTAGTGGGACAGGGCCTCTATGGCTACACCTTC	CASSQVVGQGLYGYTF
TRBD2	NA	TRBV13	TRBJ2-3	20	TGTGCCAGCAGCTTCGCTCTTTCTGCGGGGGGTCCTTCTGCAAAGGATACGCAGTATTTT	CASSFALSAGGPSAKDTQYF
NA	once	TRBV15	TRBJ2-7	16	TGTGCCACCAGCAGAGGCCAGACAGGCACACCCTACGAGCAGTACTTC	CATSRGQTGTPYEQYF
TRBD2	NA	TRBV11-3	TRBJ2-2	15	TGTGCCAGCAGCTTCACTAGCGGGGGGGCCGGGGAGCTGTTTTTT	CASSFTSGGAGELFF
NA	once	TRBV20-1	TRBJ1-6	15	TGCAGTGCTAGTCCGGGGGGCTCCTATAATTCACCCCTCCACTTT	CSASPGGSYNSPLHF
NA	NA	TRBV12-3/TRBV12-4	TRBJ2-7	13	TGTGCCAGCAGTTTTCGACAGGAGTACGAGCAGTACTTC	CASSFRQEYEQYF
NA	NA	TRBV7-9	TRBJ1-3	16	TGTGCCAGCACCTCAATGGGCGGGAGCTCTGGAAACACCATATATTTT	CASTSMGGSSGNTIYF
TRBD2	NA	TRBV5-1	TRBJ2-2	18	TGCGCCAGCAGCTTGACTCCTAGCGGGACTACCTACACCGGGGAGCTGTTTTTT	CASSLTPSGTTYTGELFF
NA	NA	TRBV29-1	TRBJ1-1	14	TGCAGCGTTGAAGATAGGAGAGCGAGCACTGAAGCTTTCTTT	CSVEDRRASTEAFF
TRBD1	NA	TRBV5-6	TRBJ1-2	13	TGTGCCAGCAGCTTACAGGGGACCTATGGCTACACCTTC	CASSLQGTYGYTF
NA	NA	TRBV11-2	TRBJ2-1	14	TGTGCCAGCAGCTTAACTACGGGGAGCGATGAGCAGTTCTTC	CASSLTTGSDEQFF
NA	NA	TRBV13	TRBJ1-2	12	TGTGCCAGCAGCTTAGGTGTAGGAGTCTACACCTTC	CASSLGVGVYTF
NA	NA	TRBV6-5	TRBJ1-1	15	TGTGCCAGCAGTTACTGGAGGCGATCGAACACTGAAGCTTTCTTT	CASSYWRRSNTEAFF
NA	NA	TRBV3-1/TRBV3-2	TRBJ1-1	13	TGTGCCAGCAGCCCACAGGGGAACACTGAAGCTTTCTTT	CASSPQGNTEAFF